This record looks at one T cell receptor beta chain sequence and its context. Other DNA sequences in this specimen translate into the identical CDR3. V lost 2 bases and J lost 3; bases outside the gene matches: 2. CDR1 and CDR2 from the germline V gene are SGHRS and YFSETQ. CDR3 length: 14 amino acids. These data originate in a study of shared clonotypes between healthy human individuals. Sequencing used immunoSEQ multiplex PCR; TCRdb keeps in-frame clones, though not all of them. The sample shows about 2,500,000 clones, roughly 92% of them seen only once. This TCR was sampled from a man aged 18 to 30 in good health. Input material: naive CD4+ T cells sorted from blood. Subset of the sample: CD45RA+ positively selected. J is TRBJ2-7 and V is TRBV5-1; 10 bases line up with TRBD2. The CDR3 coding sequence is TGCGCCAGCAGCTTAGCGGGAGGGATCTACGAGCAGTACTTC. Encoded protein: CASSLAGGIYEQYF.